This entry lists 14 T cell receptor beta chains sequenced from one sample in a study of technical replicates of blood from a few donors (dated by TCRdb to 2017 to 2019). Library creation used the immunoSEQ multiplex PCR assay. The table comes from immuneACCESS by way of TCRdb, which keeps in-frame sequences with V and J called. Part of the clones is missing from these tables; in studies checked, under half for an unresolved V gene and the rest for unknown reasons. The sample records about 56,000 clones, over 90% of which are singletons. The ten largest clonotypes hold just over 3% of the sample. The sequenced material came from PBMCs. All receptors come from a human donor in good health. Some clones in this sample may be carry-over from other donors' samples.

V and J are TRBV7-2 and TRBJ2-7, with 8 positions matching TRBD1. CDR3 length: 15 amino acids. The germline CDR1 and CDR2 sequences are SGHTA and FQGNSA. The V and J ends lost 5 bases and 2 bases, in that order; junction bases with no gene match: 8. CDR3 region: CASSTRTGLTYEQYF. CDR3 in DNA: TGTGCCAGCAGCACACGGACAGGGCTCACCTACGAGCAGTACTTC.

The chain joins TRBV18 to TRBJ1-2; 7 nucleotides match TRBD1. CDR1 is KGHSH, CDR2 LQKENI, per germline. The V gene end was trimmed by 2 bases and the J gene end by 7 bases; junction bases not matched to a gene: 1. There are 12 residues in the CDR3. As DNA, the CDR3 is TGTGCCAGCTCACCAAACAGGGGTGGCTACACCTTC. Protein sequence: CASSPNRGGYTF.

The rearrangement uses TRBV25-1 and TRBJ2-3; the D gene is possibly TRBD2 (5 bases). V shed 3 bases and J shed 0 bases, with 10 bases lying between them. The CDR3 has 15 residues. CDR1 is MGHDK and CDR2 is SYGVNS in the germline V gene. The CDR3 protein is CASSDVGASTDTQYF. CDR3 DNA: TGTGCCAGCAGTGATGTGGGAGCGAGCACAGATACGCAGTATTTT.

The rearrangement links TRBV30 to TRBJ1-1; D gene ambiguous. V was pared by 0 bases and J by 7 bases, with 6 bases between. Germline V gene data show CDR1 as GTSNPN and CDR2 as SVGIG (reference sequence). The CDR3 sequence is 11 residues long. The CDR3 DNA is TGTGCCTGGAGTGTGTCCGTTGAAGCTTTCTTT. This sequence encodes CAWSVSVEAFF.

V and J are TRBV27 and TRBJ2-3; 10 nucleotides agree with TRBD1. The CDR3 totals 14 residues. Germline V gene data show CDR1 as MNHEY and CDR2 as SMNVEV (reference sequence). The ends lost 5 bases at V and 6 bases at J; junction bases unmatched: 5. CDR3 nucleotides: TGTGCCAGCAGTCTTCGACAGGGGGCTGATACGCAGTATTTT. Encoded protein: CASSLRQGADTQYF.

V and J are TRBV11-2 and TRBJ2-1; 8 bases line up with TRBD2. Losses at the gene ends were 8 bases for V and 4 bases for J; bases not matched to a gene: 4. CDR1 is SGHAT and CDR2 is FQNNGV in the germline V gene. The CDR3 extends over 13 amino acids. The CDR3: CASRGLGYNEQFF. CDR3 in DNA: TGTGCCAGCCGGGGACTAGGTTACAATGAGCAGTTCTTC.

The chain recombines TRBV6-6 with TRBJ2-7, with 10 bases fitting TRBD2. Germline-derived CDR1 and CDR2 are MNHNY and SVGAGI (reference sequence). The CDR3 runs 16 residues. J was trimmed by 6 bases and V by 0 bases; bases with no gene match: 8. The CDR3: CASSYSPGLAYREQYF. As DNA, the CDR3 is TGTGCCAGCAGTTACTCCCCGGGACTAGCGTACCGCGAGCAGTACTTC.

The V call is TRBV5-1, the J call TRBJ2-3, with TRBD2 matching 12 bases. Germline CDR1 SGHRS, CDR2 YFSETQ. CDR3 size: 16 residues. After removal of 4 bases from V and 4 bases from J, the junction contained 7 bases not matched to a gene. The CDR3 spells CASSEASGGAADTQYF. The CDR3 DNA is TGCGCCAGCAGCGAGGCTAGCGGGGGGGCAGCAGATACGCAGTATTTT.

This chain joins TRBV29-1 and TRBJ2-1, with 11 bases that match TRBD2. The junction had 6 bases not matched to a gene; V was cut back by 4 bases and J by 1 base. CDR3 size: 16 residues. Germline V CDR1 and CDR2: SQVTM, ANQGSEA. The CDR3 loop is CSVGALAGASYNEQFF. The DNA for the CDR3 is TGCAGCGTTGGGGCACTAGCGGGGGCGTCCTACAATGAGCAGTTCTTC.

This chain joins TRBV19 and TRBJ2-3; TRBD2 agrees at 9 bases. Germline assignment: CDR1 LNHDA and CDR2 SQIVND (reference sequence). After removal of 5 bases from V and 2 bases from J, the junction contained 8 bases not matched to a gene. The CDR3 consists of 16 residues. The CDR3 sequence: CASSPRLAAYTDTQYF. CDR3 nucleotides: TGTGCCAGTAGTCCCCGACTAGCGGCGTACACAGATACGCAGTATTTT.

The V gene is TRBV7-2, the J gene TRBJ2-7; TRBD2 aligns across 8 bases. Germline V gives CDR1 SGHTA, CDR2 FQGNSA. CDR3 length: 15 amino acids. Unmatched junction bases numbered 6, after V lost 1 base and J lost 4 bases. The CDR3 is CASSLVRGGAYEQYF. The CDR3, as DNA: TGTGCCAGCAGCTTAGTTCGGGGGGGCGCTTACGAGCAGTACTTC.

This chain connects TRBV4-3 to TRBJ2-1; D is perhaps TRBD2 (5 bases). The CDR3 covers 11 residues. The V end was cut by 2 bases, the J end by 13 bases, with 9 bases between. The germline gives CDR1 LGHNA, CDR2 YSLEER. The CDR3 region is CASSQSRVQFF. The CDR3 nucleotides are TGCGCCAGCAGCCAATCGAGGGTTCAGTTCTTC.

About this clone itself: This is likely an artifact of a read error, given a far larger clone one base away. The identical CDR3 is also encoded by other nucleotide sequences in the sample. The chain carries TRBV5-1 and TRBJ1-1; 7 bases map to TRBD1. Unmatched junction bases numbered 2, after V lost 0 bases and J lost 3 bases. Germline CDR1 reads SGHRS; CDR2 reads YFSETQ. The CDR3 loop spans 14 amino acids. The DNA of the CDR3 is TGCGCCAGCAGCTTGGCAGGGGGATACACTGAAGCTTTCTTT. This codes for CASSLAGGYTEAFF. Supplemented by reference TRBV5-1 and TRBJ1-1, the full variable domain reads KAGVTQTPRYLIKTRGQQVTLSCSPISGHRSVSWYQQTPGQGLQFLFEYFSETQRNKGNFPGRFSGRQFSNSRSEMNVSTLELGDSALYLCASSLAGGYTEAFFGQGTRLTVV.

J is TRBJ1-2 and V is TRBV11-2, with D possibly being TRBD1 (5 bases). Trimming took off 4 bases at V and 4 bases at J, with 16 bases between the two ends. This CDR3 region has 15 residues. Germline CDR1 and CDR2: SGHAT and FQNNGV. The CDR3 spells CASSSGSGKVYGYTF. The CDR3 DNA reads TGTGCCAGCAGCTCTGGTTCAGGGAAGGTCTATGGCTACACCTTC.